The T cell receptor beta chain under discussion was sequenced for a study of shared clonotypes between healthy human individuals. Sorted subsets were amplified in replicate PCRs using approximately 0.2 ug DNA, approximately 30,000 T cell genomes. The repertoire was sequenced with immunoSEQ multiplex PCR; TCRdb's copy has only in-frame clones and lacks some. Found here are more than 2,000,000 clones, approximately 93% of them singletons; the top ten hold 0.35% to 0.5%. Germline-derived CDR1 and CDR2 are SEHNR and FQNEAQ (reference sequence). CDR3 size: 16 residues. Trimming left V 1 base short and J 1 base short, with 13 bases between. The CD4+ fraction was divided into a CD45RA+ naive subset and a CD45RA-negative memory subset.

The clonotype originates from a man aged 18 to 35 in good health. Some clones in this sample may be carry-over from other donors' samples. Sample: naive CD4+ T cells from PBMCs. The subset was: CD45RA+ positively selected. The chain uses TRBV7-9 and TRBJ1-1, with D possibly matching TRBD1 (5 bases). CDR3 nucleotides: TGTGCCAGCAGCTTAGTGGTCCGGAGGGGGAACACTGAAGCTTTCTTT. This sequence encodes CASSLVVRRGNTEAFF.